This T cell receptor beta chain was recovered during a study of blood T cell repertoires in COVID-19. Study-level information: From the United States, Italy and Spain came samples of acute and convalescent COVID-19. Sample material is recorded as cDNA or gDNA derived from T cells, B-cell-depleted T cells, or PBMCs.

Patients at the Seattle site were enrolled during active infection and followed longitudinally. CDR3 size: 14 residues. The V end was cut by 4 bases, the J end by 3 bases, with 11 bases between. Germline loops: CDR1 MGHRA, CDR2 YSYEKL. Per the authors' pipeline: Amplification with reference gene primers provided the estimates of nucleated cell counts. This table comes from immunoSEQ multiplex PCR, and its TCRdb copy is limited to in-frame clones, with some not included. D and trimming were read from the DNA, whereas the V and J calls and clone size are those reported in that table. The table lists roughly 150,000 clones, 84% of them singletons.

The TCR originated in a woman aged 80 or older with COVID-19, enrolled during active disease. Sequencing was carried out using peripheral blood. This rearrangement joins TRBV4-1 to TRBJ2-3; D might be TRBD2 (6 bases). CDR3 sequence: CASSPGGTTDTQYF. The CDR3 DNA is TGCGCCAGCAGCCCCGGCGGGACTACAGATACGCAGTATTTT.